This TCR beta chain was observed in a study of CD8+CD57+ T cells in acquired aplastic anemia. All patients picked for sequencing had shown, by flow cytometry, an expansion of CD8+CD57+ cells. Profiling that covered TCR beta VDJ and CDR3 relied on genomic DNA as its template. TCRdb re-called the reads with MiXCR, one entry per CDR3 protein. The table shows about 98,000 distinct CDR3 sequences, with roughly 70% occurring only once. This CDR3 has 17 amino acids. Germline V gene lookup returns CDR1 SGDLS and CDR2 YYNGEE. V gave up 4 bases and J gave up 3 bases, with 21 bases separating them. The sequence was obtained from a human donor with aplastic anemia. This chain connects TRBV9 to TRBJ2-3; tentatively, D is TRBD2 (8 bases). Sequencing input: sorted CD4+, CD8+, or CD8+CD57+ T cells (not recorded which) from PBMCs. In DNA, the CDR3 is TGTGCCAGCAGCCCCACAGGGGCGGGGGGAGGGACAGATACGCAGTATTTT. Its protein is CASSPTGAGGGTDTQYF. The full variable domain, completed using reference TRBV9 and TRBJ2-3, is DSGVTQTPKHLITATGQRVTLRCSPRSGDLSVYWYQQSLDQGLQFLIQYYNGEERAKGNILERFSAQQFPDLHSELNLSSLELGDSALYFCASSPTGAGGGTDTQYFGPGTRLTVL.